The rows below give T cell receptor beta chains drawn from one sample of a study of blood T cell repertoires in COVID-19. Here immunoSEQ multiplex PCR was the method, and the copy in TCRdb shows in-frame clones only, minus some. The profile covers 150,000 to 200,000 clones, with 84% appearing a single time and roughly 13% taken by the ten largest. The sequenced sample consisted of peripheral blood. The receptors were sampled from a man younger than 35 with active or convalescent COVID-19. CDR3s include the opening cysteine and the closing phenylalanine or tryptophan. D genes are given only for firm matches. Not every row has a clone size; where given, it reads once, few, many or a size class.

>NA|TRBV6-5|TRBJ1-3|TRBD1
CASSYSRTGGNTIYF
TGTGCCAGCAGTTACTCGCGGACAGGGGGAAACACCATATATTTT
>once|TRBV19|TRBJ1-1|TRBD1
CASIPQGAGTEAFF
TGTGCCAGTATACCTCAGGGGGCTGGCACTGAAGCTTTCTTT
>NA|TRBV6-2/TRBV6-3|TRBJ1-1|TRBD1
CASSRVQGARTEAFF
TGTGCCAGCAGTCGCGTCCAGGGGGCGCGTACTGAAGCTTTCTTT
>NA|TRBV7-7|TRBJ2-7|TRBD2
CASSLGLSGSVSEQYF
TGTGCTAGCAGCTTGGGGCTTAGCGGGAGTGTTAGCGAGCAGTACTTC
>NA|TRBV19|TRBJ2-3|NA
CASSRGQTSTDTQYF
TGTGCCAGTAGTAGGGGCCAGACTAGCACAGATACGCAGTATTTT
>few|TRBV19|TRBJ2-7|TRBD1
CASRTGDEQYF
TGTGCCAGTAGAACAGGGGACGAGCAGTACTTC
>NA|TRBV19|TRBJ1-5|NA
CASSMQQGSNQPQHF
TGTGCCAGTAGTATGCAACAGGGTAGCAATCAGCCCCAGCATTTT
>few|TRBV6-5|TRBJ1-1|TRBD1
CASSRDSTEAFF
TGTGCCAGCAGCCGGGACAGCACTGAAGCTTTCTTT
>once|TRBV6-6|TRBJ2-7|NA
CASSLQQGRGEQYF
TGTGCCAGCAGTCTGCAACAGGGCCGAGGGGAGCAGTACTTC
>NA|TRBV21-1|TRBJ2-1|NA
CATGLRNNEQFF
TGTGCCACGGGGTTACGAAACAATGAGCAGTTCTTC
>NA|TRBV19|TRBJ1-1|TRBD1
CASKIRGGNLAFF
TGTGCCAGTAAGATACGAGGGGGCAACCTTGCTTTCTTT
>NA|TRBV6-2/TRBV6-3|TRBJ2-5|NA
CASSPQGIWAETQYF
TGTGCCAGCAGTCCCCAGGGGATCTGGGCGGAGACCCAGTACTTC
>NA|TRBV6-6|TRBJ2-1|NA
CASRNRDPYNEQFF
TGTGCCAGCAGAAACAGGGACCCCTACAATGAGCAGTTCTTC
>NA|TRBV12-5|TRBJ1-4|TRBD1
CASGLGQGNNEKLFF
TGTGCTAGTGGTTTGGGACAGGGCAATAATGAAAAACTGTTTTTT
>medium-sized|TRBV7-3|TRBJ2-2|TRBD2
CASSLGLAGELFF
TGTGCCAGCAGCCTCGGACTAGCCGGGGAGCTGTTTTTT
>once|TRBV28|TRBJ1-5|TRBD1
CASSPRQGGEQPQHF
TGTGCCAGCAGTCCCCGACAGGGGGGCGAGCAGCCCCAGCATTTT
>NA|TRBV19|TRBJ2-5|NA
CASSISSGGRETQYF
TGTGCCAGTAGTATCAGCTCGGGGGGCCGCGAGACCCAGTACTTC
>NA|TRBV11-2|TRBJ2-7|TRBD2
CASNSGGVYEQYF
TGTGCCAGCAACTCCGGGGGGGTCTACGAGCAGTACTTC
>NA|TRBV7-6|TRBJ2-6|TRBD1
CASSSGTGSYSGANVLTF
TGTGCCAGCAGCTCCGGGACAGGGAGTTATTCTGGGGCCAACGTCCTGACTTTC
>few|TRBV9|TRBJ2-3|NA
CASSVDIYTQYF
TGTGCCAGCAGCGTAGACATTTATACGCAGTATTTT
>NA|TRBV19|TRBJ1-5|TRBD1
CASSSQGAKSNQPQHF
TGTGCCAGTAGCTCACAGGGGGCAAAGAGCAATCAGCCCCAGCATTTT
>NA|TRBV3-1/TRBV3-2|TRBJ1-1|NA
CASSQGASAFF
TGTGCCAGCAGCCAAGGGGCATCGGCTTTCTTT
>NA|TRBV18|TRBJ1-5|NA
CASSPSMGQGNQPQHF
TGTGCCAGCTCACCATCTATGGGGCAGGGCAATCAGCCCCAGCATTTT
>NA|TRBV7-9|TRBJ1-4|TRBD1
CASSLLGQGAPGEKLFF
TGTGCCAGCAGCTTACTCGGACAGGGGGCGCCCGGTGAAAAACTGTTTTTT
>NA|TRBV29-1|TRBJ1-4|NA
CSVADLRRGETNEKLFF
TGCAGCGTTGCCGACCTTAGGAGGGGCGAAACTAATGAAAAACTGTTTTTT
>few|TRBV7-2|TRBJ1-5|NA
CASSLSGGYQPQHF
TGTGCCAGCAGCTTAAGTGGCGGGTATCAGCCCCAGCATTTT
>NA|TRBV7-2|TRBJ1-4|NA
CASSLGDSHRGKKLFF
TGTGCCAGCAGCTTAGGCGACAGCCACCGGGGGAAAAAACTGTTTTTT
>NA|TRBV7-9|TRBJ2-1|TRBD1
CASSYQGAGRNEQFF
TGTGCCAGCAGCTACCAGGGGGCGGGTAGGAATGAGCAGTTCTTC
>NA|TRBV7-9|TRBJ2-7|TRBD1
CASSRGTGDEQYF
TGTGCCAGCAGCAGGGGGACAGGGGACGAGCAGTACTTC
>few|TRBV6-5|TRBJ2-5|NA
CASSYSSRQETQYF
TGTGCCAGCAGTTACTCGTCCCGCCAAGAGACCCAGTACTTC
>many|TRBV6-2/TRBV6-3|TRBJ1-4|NA
CASSYGEQGSEKLFF
TGTGCCAGCAGTTACGGAGAGCAGGGAAGTGAAAAACTGTTTTTT
>NA|TRBV6-5|TRBJ2-7|TRBD1
CASSNRQGAEQYF
TGTGCCAGCAGTAACCGGCAGGGGGCCGAGCAGTACTTC
>NA|TRBV7-7|TRBJ2-5|NA
CASSLGQIQETQYF
TGTGCCAGCAGCTTAGGCCAGATCCAAGAGACCCAGTACTTC
>NA|TRBV6-1|TRBJ1-2|NA
CASSDHRSHGYTF
TGTGCCAGCAGTGACCACAGAAGTCATGGCTACACCTTC
>NA|TRBV19|TRBJ2-6|TRBD1
CASSTPNRGLAGANVLTF
TGTGCCAGTAGTACGCCCAACAGGGGTCTAGCTGGGGCCAACGTCCTGACTTTC
>NA|TRBV19|TRBJ1-4|NA
CASSNRVNEKLFF
TGTGCCAGTAGTAACAGGGTTAATGAAAAACTGTTTTTT
>NA|TRBV7-6|TRBJ1-2|NA
CASSSQGPYGYTF
TGTGCCAGCAGCTCACAGGGCCCCTATGGCTACACCTTC
>NA|TRBV6-2/TRBV6-3|TRBJ2-5|TRBD1
CASSTPGQGGETQYF
TGTGCCAGCAGTACGCCTGGACAGGGAGGAGAGACCCAGTACTTC
>NA|TRBV4-2|TRBJ2-1|TRBD2
CASSQESGTYNEQFF
TGTGCCAGCAGCCAAGAGAGCGGGACGTACAATGAGCAGTTCTTC
>NA|TRBV7-2|TRBJ1-2|TRBD1
CASTPQGAVNYGYTF
TGTGCCAGCACCCCACAGGGGGCGGTAAACTATGGCTACACCTTC
>NA|TRBV10-1|TRBJ1-1|NA
CASSGTPGDTEAFF
TGCGCCAGCAGTGGAACGCCAGGCGACACTGAAGCTTTCTTT
>NA|TRBV5-1|TRBJ1-4|TRBD1
CASSLGQGARWNEKLFF
TGCGCCAGCAGCTTGGGACAGGGGGCGAGGTGGAATGAAAAACTGTTTTTT
>NA|TRBV7-9|TRBJ1-5|TRBD1
CASSFSPGQGANQPQHF
TGTGCCAGCAGCTTCAGTCCGGGACAGGGGGCTAATCAGCCCCAGCATTTT
>NA|TRBV5-5|TRBJ1-3|NA
CASSGGFGNTIYF
TGTGCCAGCAGCGGGGGGTTTGGAAACACCATATATTTT
>NA|TRBV2|TRBJ2-7|TRBD2
CASRRPGAAGTYEQYF
TGTGCCAGCAGACGCCCCGGGGCAGCGGGGACCTACGAGCAGTACTTC
>NA|TRBV2|TRBJ1-5|TRBD1
CASSGRTGSQPQHF
TGTGCCAGCAGTGGCAGGACAGGGAGTCAGCCCCAGCATTTT
>once|TRBV27|TRBJ1-1|TRBD1
CASSPPGQGGLTEAFF
TGTGCCAGCAGTCCGCCGGGACAGGGAGGCCTCACTGAAGCTTTCTTT
>NA|TRBV9|TRBJ2-3|TRBD2
CASSASGRAMDTQYF
TGTGCCAGCAGCGCTAGCGGGAGGGCCATGGATACGCAGTATTTT
>once|TRBV7-9|TRBJ1-6|TRBD1
CASSLPGQGGGLPLHF
TGTGCCAGCAGCCTTCCAGGACAGGGAGGAGGTCTTCCCCTCCACTTT
>few|TRBV6-2/TRBV6-3|TRBJ2-7|NA
CASSQGLYEQYF
TGTGCCAGCAGTCAGGGGCTCTACGAGCAGTACTTC
>NA|TRBV18|TRBJ2-5|TRBD2
CASSPRPTSGGQETQYF
TGTGCCAGCTCACCACGGCCGACTAGCGGGGGCCAAGAGACCCAGTACTTC
>once|TRBV7-2|TRBJ2-6|NA
CASSLSGSGANVLTF
TGTGCCAGCAGCTTATCAGGGTCTGGGGCCAACGTCCTGACTTTC
>NA|TRBV2|TRBJ1-1|NA
CASRGGQILNTEAFF
TGTGCCAGCAGAGGAGGACAGATTTTGAACACTGAAGCTTTCTTT
>NA|TRBV4-2|TRBJ2-1|TRBD2
CASRGGGSSAEQFF
TGTGCCAGCCGCGGGGGAGGGTCTAGCGCTGAGCAGTTCTTC
>NA|TRBV7-9|TRBJ1-1|TRBD1
CASSLADRAGTEAFF
TGTGCCAGCAGCTTAGCCGACAGGGCAGGCACTGAAGCTTTCTTT